What follows are 4 T cell receptor beta chains derived from one specimen sequenced in a study of PD-L1 blockade in urothelial cancer. Method: immunoSEQ multiplex PCR; TCRdb's copy keeps in-frame clones and lacks some. The sample has some 32,000 clones; 84% are singletons. Sample: PBMCs, taken around atezolizumab (anti-PD-L1) treatment. Receptors originate from a man between 60 and 75 years old with urothelial cancer.

V usage is TRBV25-1 and J usage is TRBJ2-1, with 11 bases matching TRBD2. The CDR3 covers 16 residues. V shed 6 bases, J shed 0 bases, and the junction held 4 bases outside the gene matches. Per germline, CDR1 MGHDK and CDR2 SYGVNS. The CDR3 sequence is CASSVAGGTSYNEQFF. Written as DNA, the CDR3 is TGTGCCAGCAGCGTAGCGGGGGGGACCTCCTACAATGAGCAGTTCTTC.

The chain recombines TRBV7-2 with TRBJ2-7; possibly TRBD2 for D (7 bases). The CDR3 is 16 residues long. V shed 2 bases and J shed 2 bases, with 16 bases lying between them. Germline CDR1 and CDR2: SGHTA and FQGNSA. The CDR3 loop reads CASSLRPGGYAYEQYF. For the CDR3, the DNA is TGTGCCAGCAGCTTAAGACCGGGGGGCTATGCCTACGAGCAGTACTTC.

The CDR3 sequence: CASSVGEGLAVYEQYF. The CDR3 nucleotides are TGTGCCAGCAGCGTAGGAGAAGGACTAGCGGTTTACGAGCAGTACTTC. This chain joins TRBV9 and TRBJ2-7, with 10 bases fitting TRBD2. V lost 0 bases to trimming and J lost 4 bases; unmatched junction nucleotides: 7. The CDR3 has 16 amino acids. The germline CDR1 and CDR2 sequences are SGDLS and YYNGEE. The full variable domain, in which reference TRBV9 and TRBJ2-7 provide the parts outside the CDR3, is DSGVTQTPKHLITATGQRVTLRCSPRSGDLSVYWYQQSLDQGLQFLIQYYNGEERAKGNILERFSAQQFPDLHSELNLSSLELGDSALYFCASSVGEGLAVYEQYFGPGTRLTVT.

This clone was detected a few times. This chain links TRBV2 with TRBJ1-3; tentatively, D is TRBD1 (5 bases). From germline, CDR1 is SNHLY and CDR2 FYNNEI. The V end was cut by 8 bases, the J end by 1 base, with 15 bases between. The CDR3 length is 15 residues. CDR3 protein: CASGGTALSGNTIYF. The CDR3 DNA follows: TGTGCCAGCGGCGGGACCGCTTTATCTGGAAACACCATATATTTT.